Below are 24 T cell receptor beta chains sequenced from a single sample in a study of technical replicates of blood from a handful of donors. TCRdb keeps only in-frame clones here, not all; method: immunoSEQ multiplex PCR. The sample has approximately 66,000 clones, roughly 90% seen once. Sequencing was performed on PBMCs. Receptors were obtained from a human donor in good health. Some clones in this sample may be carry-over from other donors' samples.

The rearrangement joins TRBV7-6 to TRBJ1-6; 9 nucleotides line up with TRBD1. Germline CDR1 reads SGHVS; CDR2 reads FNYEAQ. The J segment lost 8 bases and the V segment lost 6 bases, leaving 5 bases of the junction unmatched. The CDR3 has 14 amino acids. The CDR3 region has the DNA TGTGCCAGCAGAGGGACAGGGCGAGATTCACCCCTCCACTTT. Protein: CASRGTGRDSPLHF.

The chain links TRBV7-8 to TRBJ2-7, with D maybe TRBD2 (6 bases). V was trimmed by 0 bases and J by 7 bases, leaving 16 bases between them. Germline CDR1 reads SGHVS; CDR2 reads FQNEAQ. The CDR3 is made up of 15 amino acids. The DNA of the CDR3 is TGTGCCAGCAGCTTAGCGCGGGGTCAGACGCGGGAGCAGTACTTC. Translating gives CASSLARGQTREQYF.

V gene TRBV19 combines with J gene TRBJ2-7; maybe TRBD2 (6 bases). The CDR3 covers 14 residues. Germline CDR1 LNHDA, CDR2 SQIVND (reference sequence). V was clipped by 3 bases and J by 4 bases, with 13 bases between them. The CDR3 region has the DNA TGTGCCAGTAGTATTGGGGCTAGCGTTTACGAGCAGTACTTC. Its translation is CASSIGASVYEQYF.

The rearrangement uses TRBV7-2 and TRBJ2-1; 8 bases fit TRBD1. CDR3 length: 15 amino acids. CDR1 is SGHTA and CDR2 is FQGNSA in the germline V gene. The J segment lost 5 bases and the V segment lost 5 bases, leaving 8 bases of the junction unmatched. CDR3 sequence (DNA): TGTGCCAGCAGCCCGGGGACAGGTCCCCACAATGAGCAGTTCTTC. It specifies CASSPGTGPHNEQFF.

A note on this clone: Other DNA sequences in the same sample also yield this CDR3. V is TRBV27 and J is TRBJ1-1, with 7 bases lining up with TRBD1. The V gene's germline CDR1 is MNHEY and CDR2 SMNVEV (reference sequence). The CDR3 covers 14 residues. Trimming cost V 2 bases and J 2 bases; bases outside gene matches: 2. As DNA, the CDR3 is TGTGCCAGCAGTTTAGACAGGGACAACACTGAAGCTTTCTTT. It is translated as CASSLDRDNTEAFF.

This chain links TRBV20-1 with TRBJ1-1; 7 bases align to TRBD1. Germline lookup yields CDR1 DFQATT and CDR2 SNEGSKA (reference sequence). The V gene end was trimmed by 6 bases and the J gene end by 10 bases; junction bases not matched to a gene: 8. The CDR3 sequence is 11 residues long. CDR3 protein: CSASNRDRAFF. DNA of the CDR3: TGCAGTGCCTCAAACCGGGACAGAGCTTTCTTT.

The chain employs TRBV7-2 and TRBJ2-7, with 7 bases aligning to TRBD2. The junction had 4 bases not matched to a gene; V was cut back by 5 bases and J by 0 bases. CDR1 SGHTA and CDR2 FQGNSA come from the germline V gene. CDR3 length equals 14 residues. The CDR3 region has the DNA TGTGCCAGCAGCACCGGGGGGAACTCCTACGAGCAGTACTTC. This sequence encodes CASSTGGNSYEQYF.

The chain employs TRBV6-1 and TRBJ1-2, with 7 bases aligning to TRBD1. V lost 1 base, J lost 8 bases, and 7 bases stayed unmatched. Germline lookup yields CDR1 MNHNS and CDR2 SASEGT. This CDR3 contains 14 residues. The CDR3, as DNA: TGTGCCAGCAGTGAAGGGTCGACAGGGATCGGCTACACCTTC. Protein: CASSEGSTGIGYTF.

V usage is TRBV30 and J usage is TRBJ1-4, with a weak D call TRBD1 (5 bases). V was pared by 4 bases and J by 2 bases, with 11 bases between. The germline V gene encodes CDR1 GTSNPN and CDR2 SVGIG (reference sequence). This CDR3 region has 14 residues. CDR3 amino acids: CAWKKQETNEKLFF. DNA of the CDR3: TGTGCCTGGAAAAAACAGGAGACTAATGAAAAACTGTTTTTT.

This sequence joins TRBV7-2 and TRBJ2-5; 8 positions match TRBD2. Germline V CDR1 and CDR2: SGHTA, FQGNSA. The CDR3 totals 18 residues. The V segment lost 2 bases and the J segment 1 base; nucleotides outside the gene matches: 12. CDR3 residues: CASSLTPVGRGAQETQYF. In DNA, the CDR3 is TGTGCCAGCAGCTTAACCCCCGTTGGGCGGGGGGCCCAAGAGACCCAGTACTTC.

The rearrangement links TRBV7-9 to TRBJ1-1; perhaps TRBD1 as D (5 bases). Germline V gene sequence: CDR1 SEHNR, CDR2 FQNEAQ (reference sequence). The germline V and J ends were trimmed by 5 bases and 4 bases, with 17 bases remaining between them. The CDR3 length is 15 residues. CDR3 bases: TGTGCCAGCAGCCCCAGAGGCAGGGAGGGCACTGAAGCTTTCTTT. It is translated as CASSPRGREGTEAFF. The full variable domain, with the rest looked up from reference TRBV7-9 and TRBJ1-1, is DTGVSQNPRHKITKRGQNVTFRCDPISEHNRLYWYRQTLGQGPEFLTYFQNEAQLEKSRLLSDRFSAERPKGSFSTLEIQRTEQGDSAMYLCASSPRGREGTEAFFGQGTRLTVV.

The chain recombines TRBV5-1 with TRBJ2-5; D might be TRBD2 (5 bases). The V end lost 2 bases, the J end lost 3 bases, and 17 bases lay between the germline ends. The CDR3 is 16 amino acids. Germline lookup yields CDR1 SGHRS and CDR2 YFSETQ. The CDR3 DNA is TGCGCCAGCAGCTTCCGAGGGCAGGCAACCGAAGAGACCCAGTACTTC. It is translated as CASSFRGQATEETQYF.

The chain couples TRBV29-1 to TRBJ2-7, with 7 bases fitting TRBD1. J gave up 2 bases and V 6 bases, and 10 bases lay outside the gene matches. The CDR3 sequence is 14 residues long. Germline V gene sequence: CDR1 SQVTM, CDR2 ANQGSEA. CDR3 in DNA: TGCAGCGTCCGCCAGGGGCAGGGGGCCTACGAGCAGTACTTC. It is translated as CSVRQGQGAYEQYF.

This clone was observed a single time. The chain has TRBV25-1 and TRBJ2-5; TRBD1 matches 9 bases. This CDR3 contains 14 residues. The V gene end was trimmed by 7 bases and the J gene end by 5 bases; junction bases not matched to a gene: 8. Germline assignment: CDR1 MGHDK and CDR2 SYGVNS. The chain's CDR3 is CASTDRGEGETQYF. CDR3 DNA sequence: TGTGCCAGCACAGACAGGGGGGAGGGGGAGACCCAGTACTTC.

The CDR3 DNA sequence: TGCGCCAGCAGCCCCCGGAGGACAGGGGGCGGGCAGTACTTC. Translating gives CASSPRRTGGGQYF. V is TRBV4-1 and J is TRBJ2-7; 11 bases are shared with TRBD1. V was pared by 4 bases and J by 9 bases, with 8 bases of the junction left unmatched. The CDR3 totals 14 residues. The germline V gene encodes CDR1 MGHRA and CDR2 YSYEKL.

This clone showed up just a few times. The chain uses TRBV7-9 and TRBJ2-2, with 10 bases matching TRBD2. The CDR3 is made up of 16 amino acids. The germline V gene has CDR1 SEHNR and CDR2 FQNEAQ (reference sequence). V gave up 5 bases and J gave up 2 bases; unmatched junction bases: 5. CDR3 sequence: CASSAQRGGNTGELFF. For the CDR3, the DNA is TGTGCCAGCAGCGCCCAGCGGGGGGGCAACACCGGGGAGCTGTTTTTT.

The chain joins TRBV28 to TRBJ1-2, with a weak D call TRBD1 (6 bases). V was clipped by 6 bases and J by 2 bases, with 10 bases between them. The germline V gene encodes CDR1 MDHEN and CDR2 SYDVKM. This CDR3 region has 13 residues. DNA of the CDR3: TGTGCCAGCAGCCGTACAGGGAACTATGGCTACACCTTC. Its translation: CASSRTGNYGYTF.

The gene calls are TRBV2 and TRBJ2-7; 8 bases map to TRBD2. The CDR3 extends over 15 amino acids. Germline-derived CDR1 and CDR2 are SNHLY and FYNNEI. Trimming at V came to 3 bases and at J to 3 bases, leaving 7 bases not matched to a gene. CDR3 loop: CASSDVTSVDYEQYF. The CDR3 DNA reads TGTGCCAGCAGTGATGTGACTAGCGTTGACTACGAGCAGTACTTC.

The CDR3 DNA sequence: TGTGCCAGCAGCGTATGGCAGGGAGGTACTGAAGCTTTCTTT. Protein product: CASSVWQGGTEAFF. The chain has TRBV9 and TRBJ1-1, with D tentatively TRBD1 (5 bases). This CDR3 contains 14 residues. The germline gives CDR1 SGDLS, CDR2 YYNGEE. Deletions cut 1 base from V and 5 bases from J, with 12 bases between.

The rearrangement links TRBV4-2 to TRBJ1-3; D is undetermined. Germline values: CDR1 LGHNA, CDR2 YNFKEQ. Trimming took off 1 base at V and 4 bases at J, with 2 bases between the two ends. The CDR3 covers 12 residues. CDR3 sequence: CASSQAGNTIYF. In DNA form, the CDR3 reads TGTGCCAGCAGCCAAGCGGGAAACACCATATATTTT.

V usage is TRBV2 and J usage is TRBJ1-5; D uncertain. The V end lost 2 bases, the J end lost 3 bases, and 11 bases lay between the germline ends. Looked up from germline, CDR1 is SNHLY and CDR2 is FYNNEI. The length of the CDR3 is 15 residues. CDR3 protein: CASSESARINQPQHF. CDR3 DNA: TGTGCCAGCAGTGAATCCGCGAGGATCAATCAGCCCCAGCATTTT. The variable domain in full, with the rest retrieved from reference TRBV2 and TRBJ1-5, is EPEVTQTPSHQVTQMGQEVILRCVPISNHLYFYWYRQILGQKVEFLVSFYNNEISEKSEIFDDQFSVERPDGSNFTLKIRSTKLEDSAMYFCASSESARINQPQHFGDGTRLSIL.

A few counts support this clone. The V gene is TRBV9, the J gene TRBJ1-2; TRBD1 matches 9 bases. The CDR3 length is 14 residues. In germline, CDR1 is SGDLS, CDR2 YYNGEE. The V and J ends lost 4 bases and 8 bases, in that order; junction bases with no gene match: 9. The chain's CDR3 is CASSPGTGPGGYTF. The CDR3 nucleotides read TGTGCCAGCAGCCCCGGGACAGGGCCGGGCGGCTACACCTTC.

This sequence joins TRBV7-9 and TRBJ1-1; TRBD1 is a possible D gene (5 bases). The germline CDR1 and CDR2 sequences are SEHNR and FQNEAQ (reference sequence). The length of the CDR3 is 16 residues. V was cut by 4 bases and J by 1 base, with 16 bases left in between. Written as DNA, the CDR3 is TGTGCCAGCAGCTCCCTGTGGGGTGGGGCGAACACTGAAGCTTTCTTT. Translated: CASSSLWGGANTEAFF.

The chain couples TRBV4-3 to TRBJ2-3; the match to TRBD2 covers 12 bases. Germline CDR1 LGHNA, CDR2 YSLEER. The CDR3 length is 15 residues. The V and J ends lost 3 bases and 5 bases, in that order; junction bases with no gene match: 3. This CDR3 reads CASSQWTSGVDTQYF. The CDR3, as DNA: TGCGCCAGCAGCCAGTGGACTAGCGGGGTAGATACGCAGTATTTT.